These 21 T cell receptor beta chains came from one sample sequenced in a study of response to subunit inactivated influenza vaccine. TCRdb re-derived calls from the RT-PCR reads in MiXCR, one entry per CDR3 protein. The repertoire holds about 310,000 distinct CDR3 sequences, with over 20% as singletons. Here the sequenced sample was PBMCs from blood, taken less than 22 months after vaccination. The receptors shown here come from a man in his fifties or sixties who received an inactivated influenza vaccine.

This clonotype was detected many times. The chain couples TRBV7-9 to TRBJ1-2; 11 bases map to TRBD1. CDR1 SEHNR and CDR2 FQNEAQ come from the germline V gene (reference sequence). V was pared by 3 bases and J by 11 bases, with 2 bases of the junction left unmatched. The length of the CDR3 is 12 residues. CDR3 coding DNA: TGTGCCAGCAGCTTGGGACAGGGGGTTTACACCTTC. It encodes CASSLGQGVYTF. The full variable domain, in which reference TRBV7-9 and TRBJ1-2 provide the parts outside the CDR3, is DTGVSQNPRHKITKRGQNVTFRCDPISEHNRLYWYRQTLGQGPEFLTYFQNEAQLEKSRLLSDRFSAERPKGSFSTLEIQRTEQGDSAMYLCASSLGQGVYTFGSGTRLTVV.

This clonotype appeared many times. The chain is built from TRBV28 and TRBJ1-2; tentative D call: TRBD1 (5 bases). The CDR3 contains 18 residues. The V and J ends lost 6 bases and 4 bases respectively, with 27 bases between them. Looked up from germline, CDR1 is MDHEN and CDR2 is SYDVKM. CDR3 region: CASRNHLKKDKESYGYTF. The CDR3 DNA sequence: TGTGCCAGCAGAAACCACCTAAAGAAGGACAAGGAGAGCTATGGCTACACCTTC.

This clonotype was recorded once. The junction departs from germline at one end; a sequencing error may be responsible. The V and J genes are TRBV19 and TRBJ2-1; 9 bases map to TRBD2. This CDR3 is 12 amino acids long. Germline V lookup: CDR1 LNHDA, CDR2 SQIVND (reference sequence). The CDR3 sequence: CASSSGRAWRVF. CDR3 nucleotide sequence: TGTGCCAGTAGTAGCGGGAGGGCCTGGAGGGTCTTC.

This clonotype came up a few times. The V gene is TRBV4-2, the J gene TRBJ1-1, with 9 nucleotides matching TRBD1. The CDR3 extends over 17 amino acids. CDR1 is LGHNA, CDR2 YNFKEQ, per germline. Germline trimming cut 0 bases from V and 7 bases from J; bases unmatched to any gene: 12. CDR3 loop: CASSQDQMGTGPDEAFF. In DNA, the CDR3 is TGTGCCAGCAGCCAAGATCAGATGGGGACAGGGCCCGATGAAGCTTTCTTT.

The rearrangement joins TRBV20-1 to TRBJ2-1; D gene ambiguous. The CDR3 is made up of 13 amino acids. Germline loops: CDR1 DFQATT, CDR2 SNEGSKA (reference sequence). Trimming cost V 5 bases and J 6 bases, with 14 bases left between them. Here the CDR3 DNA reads TGCAGTGCTGGCCCAATCTCAGGCAATGAGCAGTTCTTC. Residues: CSAGPISGNEQFF.

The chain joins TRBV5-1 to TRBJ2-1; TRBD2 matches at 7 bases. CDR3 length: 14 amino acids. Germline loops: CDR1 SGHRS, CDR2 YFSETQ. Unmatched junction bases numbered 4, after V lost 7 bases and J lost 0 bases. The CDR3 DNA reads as TGCGCCAGCGGAACTAGCGTCTCCTACAATGAGCAGTTCTTC. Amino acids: CASGTSVSYNEQFF.

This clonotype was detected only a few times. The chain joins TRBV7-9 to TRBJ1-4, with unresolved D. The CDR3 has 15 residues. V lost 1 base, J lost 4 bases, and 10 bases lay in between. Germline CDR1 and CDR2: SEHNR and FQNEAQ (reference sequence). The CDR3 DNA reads TGTGCCAGCAGCTTAGAGACGGAACATAATGAAAAACTGTTTTTT. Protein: CASSLETEHNEKLFF.

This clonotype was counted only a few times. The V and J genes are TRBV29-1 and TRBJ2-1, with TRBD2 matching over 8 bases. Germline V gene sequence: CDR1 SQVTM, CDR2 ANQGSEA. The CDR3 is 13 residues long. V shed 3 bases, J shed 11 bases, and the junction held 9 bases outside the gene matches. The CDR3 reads CSVDSGAGEKQFF. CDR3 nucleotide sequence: TGCAGCGTTGATTCAGGAGCGGGGGAGAAGCAGTTCTTC.

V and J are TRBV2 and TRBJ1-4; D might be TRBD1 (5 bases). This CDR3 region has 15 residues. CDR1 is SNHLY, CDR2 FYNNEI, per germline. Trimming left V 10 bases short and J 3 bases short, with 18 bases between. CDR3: CANKRQGESNEKLFF. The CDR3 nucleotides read TGTGCCAACAAAAGGCAGGGAGAATCTAATGAAAAACTGTTTTTT. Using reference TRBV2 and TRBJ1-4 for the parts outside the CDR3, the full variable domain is EPEVTQTPSHQVTQMGQEVILRCVPISNHLYFYWYRQILGQKVEFLVSFYNNEISEKSEIFDDQFSVERPDGSNFTLKIRSTKLEDSAMYFCANKRQGESNEKLFFGSGTQLSVL.

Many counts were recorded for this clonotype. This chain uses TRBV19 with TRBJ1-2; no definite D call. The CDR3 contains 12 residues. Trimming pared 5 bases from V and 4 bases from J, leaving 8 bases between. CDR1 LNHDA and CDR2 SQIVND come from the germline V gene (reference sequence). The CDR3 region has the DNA TGTGCCAGTAGTCCGGAAGGCTATGGCTACACCTTC. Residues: CASSPEGYGYTF.

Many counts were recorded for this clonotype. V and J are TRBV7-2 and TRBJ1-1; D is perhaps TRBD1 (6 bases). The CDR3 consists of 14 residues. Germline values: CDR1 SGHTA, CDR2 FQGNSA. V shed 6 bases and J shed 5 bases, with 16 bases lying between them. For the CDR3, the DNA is TGTGCCAGCAGGTCGACAGGATGGGAGACTGAAGCTTTCTTT. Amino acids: CASRSTGWETEAFF.

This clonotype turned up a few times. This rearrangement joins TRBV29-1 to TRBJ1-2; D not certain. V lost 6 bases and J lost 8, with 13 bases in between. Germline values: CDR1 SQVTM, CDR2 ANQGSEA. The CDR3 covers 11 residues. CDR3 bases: TGCAGCGTCGAGGGTGGCCGGGGCTACACCTTC. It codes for CSVEGGRGYTF. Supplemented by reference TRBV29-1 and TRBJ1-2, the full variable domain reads SAVISQKPSRDICQRGTSLTIQCQVDSQVTMMFWYRQQPGQSLTLIATANQGSEATYESGFVIDKFPISRPNLTFSTLTVSNMSPEDSSIYLCSVEGGRGYTFGSGTRLTVV.

CDR3 DNA sequence: TGCGCCAGCAGCTTCGGGGTCGGGGCCGGGGAGCTGTTTTTT. It is translated as CASSFGVGAGELFF. This chain uses TRBV5-1 with TRBJ2-2, with D possibly being TRBD2 (5 bases). V was pared by 2 bases and J by 6 bases, with 11 bases between. CDR3 length: 14 residues. The germline gives CDR1 SGHRS, CDR2 YFSETQ.

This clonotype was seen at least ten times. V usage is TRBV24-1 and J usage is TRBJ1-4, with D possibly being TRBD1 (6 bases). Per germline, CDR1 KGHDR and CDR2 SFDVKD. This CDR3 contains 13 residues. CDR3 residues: CAPNREGNEKLFF. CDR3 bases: TGTGCTCCCAACAGGGAGGGGAATGAAAAACTGTTTTTT.

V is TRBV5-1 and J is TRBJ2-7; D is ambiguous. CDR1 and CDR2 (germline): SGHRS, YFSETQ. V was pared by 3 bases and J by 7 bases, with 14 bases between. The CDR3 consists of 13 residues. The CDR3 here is CASSYGRVQEQYF. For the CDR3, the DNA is TGCGCCAGCAGCTACGGACGGGTTCAGGAGCAGTACTTC.

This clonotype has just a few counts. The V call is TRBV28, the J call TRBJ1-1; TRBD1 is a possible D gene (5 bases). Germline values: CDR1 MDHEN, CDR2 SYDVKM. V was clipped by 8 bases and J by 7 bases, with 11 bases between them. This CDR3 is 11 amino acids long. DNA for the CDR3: TGTGCCAGCGAAGGGGACTATGAAGCTTTCTTT. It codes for CASEGDYEAFF.

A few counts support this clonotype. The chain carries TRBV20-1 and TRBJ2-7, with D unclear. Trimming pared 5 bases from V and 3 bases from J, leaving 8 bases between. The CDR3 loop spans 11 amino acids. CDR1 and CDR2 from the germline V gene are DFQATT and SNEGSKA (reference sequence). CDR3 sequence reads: CSASDGYEQYF. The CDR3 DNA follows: TGCAGTGCTTCGGACGGCTACGAGCAGTACTTC.

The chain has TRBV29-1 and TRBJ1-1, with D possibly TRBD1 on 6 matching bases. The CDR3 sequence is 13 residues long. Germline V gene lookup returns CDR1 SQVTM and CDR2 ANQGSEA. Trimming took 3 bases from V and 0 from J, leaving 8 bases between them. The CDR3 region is CSVEGQLNTEAFF. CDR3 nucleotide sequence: TGCAGCGTTGAGGGACAACTGAACACTGAAGCTTTCTTT.

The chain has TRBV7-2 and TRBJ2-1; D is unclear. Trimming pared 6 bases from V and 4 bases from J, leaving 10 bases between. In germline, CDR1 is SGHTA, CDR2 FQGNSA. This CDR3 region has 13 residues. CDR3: CASSYQTYNEQFF. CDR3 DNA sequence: TGTGCCAGCAGTTATCAAACATACAATGAGCAGTTCTTC.

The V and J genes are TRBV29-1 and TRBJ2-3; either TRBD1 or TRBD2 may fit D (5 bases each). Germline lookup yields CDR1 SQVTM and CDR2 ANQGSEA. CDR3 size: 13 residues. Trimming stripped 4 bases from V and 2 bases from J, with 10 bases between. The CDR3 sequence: CSVGAGTTDTQYF. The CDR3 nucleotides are TGCAGCGTTGGAGCTGGGACCACAGATACGCAGTATTTT.

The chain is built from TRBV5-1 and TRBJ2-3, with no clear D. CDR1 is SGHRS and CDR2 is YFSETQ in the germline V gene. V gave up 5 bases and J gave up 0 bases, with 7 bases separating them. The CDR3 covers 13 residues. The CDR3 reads CASRVVSTDTQYF. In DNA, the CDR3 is TGCGCCAGCAGGGTGGTCAGCACAGATACGCAGTATTTT.